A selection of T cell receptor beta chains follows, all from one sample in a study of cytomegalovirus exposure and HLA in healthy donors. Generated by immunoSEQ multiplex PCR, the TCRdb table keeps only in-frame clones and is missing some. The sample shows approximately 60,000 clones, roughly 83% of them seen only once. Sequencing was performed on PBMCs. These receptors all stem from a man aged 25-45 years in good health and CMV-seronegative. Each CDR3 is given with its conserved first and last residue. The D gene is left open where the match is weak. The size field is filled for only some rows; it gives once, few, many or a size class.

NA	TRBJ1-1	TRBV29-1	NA	CSAVVGTVRGEAFF	TGCAGCGCAGTGGTCGGGACGGTCAGGGGTGAAGCTTTCTTT
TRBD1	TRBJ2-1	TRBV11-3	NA	CASSSRTGGYEQFF	TGTGCCAGCAGCTCCCGGACAGGGGGGTATGAGCAGTTCTTC
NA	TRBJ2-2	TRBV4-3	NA	CASSQEGVAVNTGELFF	TGCGCCAGCAGCCAAGAAGGGGTAGCGGTGAACACCGGGGAGCTGTTTTTT
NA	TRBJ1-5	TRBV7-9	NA	CASSLTERHQPQHF	TGTGCCAGCAGCTTAACCGAGCGGCACCAGCCCCAGCATTTT
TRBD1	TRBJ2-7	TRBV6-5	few	CASRTGGYEQYF	TGTGCCAGCAGGACAGGGGGCTACGAGCAGTACTTC
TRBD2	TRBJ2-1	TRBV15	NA	CATSRDESPGRASNEQFF	TGTGCCACCAGCAGAGATGAAAGCCCCGGGAGGGCCTCCAATGAGCAGTTCTTC
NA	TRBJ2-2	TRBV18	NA	CASSPPTRGTNTGELFF	TGTGCCAGCTCACCACCGACACGGGGGACGAACACCGGGGAGCTGTTTTTT
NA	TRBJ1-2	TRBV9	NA	CASSVAWGGPSNYGYTF	TGTGCCAGCAGCGTGGCCTGGGGGGGCCCTTCTAACTATGGCTACACCTTC
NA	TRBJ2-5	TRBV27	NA	CASSLRRDRPETQYF	TGTGCCAGCAGTCTCCGGCGGGACCGACCAGAGACCCAGTACTTC
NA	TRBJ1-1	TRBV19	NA	CASSPQGWSTEAFF	TGTGCCAGTAGTCCTCAGGGATGGAGCACTGAAGCTTTCTTT
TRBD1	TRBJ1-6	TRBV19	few	CASSRGDRGLKNRSSYNSPLHF	TGTGCCAGTAGTAGAGGGGACAGGGGGCTAAAAAACCGGAGTTCCTATAATTCACCCCTCCACTTT
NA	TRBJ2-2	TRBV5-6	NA	CASSWPGSTGELFF	TGTGCCAGCAGCTGGCCGGGAAGCACCGGGGAGCTGTTTTTT
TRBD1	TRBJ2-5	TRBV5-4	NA	CASSQGQGRSETQYF	TGTGCCAGCAGCCAGGGACAGGGGAGGAGTGAGACCCAGTACTTC
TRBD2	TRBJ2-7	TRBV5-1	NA	CASSLPPASGNSYEQYF	TGCGCCAGCAGCTTGCCCCCCGCTAGCGGGAACTCCTACGAGCAGTACTTC
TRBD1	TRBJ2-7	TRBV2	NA	CASSATGQGPVLF	TGTGCCAGCAGTGCCACGGGACAGGGGCCGGTCTTGTTC
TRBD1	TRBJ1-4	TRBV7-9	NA	CSSSFQGEAGEKLFF	TGTTCCAGCAGCTTTCAGGGGGAAGCGGGTGAAAAACTGTTTTTT
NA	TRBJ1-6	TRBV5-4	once	CASTEGGGSPLHF	TGTGCCAGCACTGAGGGGGGGGGTTCACCCCTCCACTTT
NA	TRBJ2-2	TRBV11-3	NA	CASGEGNTGELFF	TGTGCCAGCGGTGAGGGAAACACCGGGGAGCTGTTTTTT
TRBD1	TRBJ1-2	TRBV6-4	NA	CASSRPGTGNGNYGYTF	TGTGCCAGCAGCCGTCCCGGGACAGGGAACGGTAACTATGGCTACACCTTC
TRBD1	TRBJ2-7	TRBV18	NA	CASSPRDRGRNEQYF	TGTGCCAGCTCACCCCGGGACAGGGGGCGCAACGAGCAGTACTTC
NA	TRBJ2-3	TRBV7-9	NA	CASSLRGSTASTDTQYF	TGTGCCAGCAGCTTGAGAGGGTCGACGGCTAGCACAGATACGCAGTATTTT
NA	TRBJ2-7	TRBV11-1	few	CASSSTGNDEQYF	TGTGCCAGCAGCTCCACAGGGAACGACGAGCAGTACTTC
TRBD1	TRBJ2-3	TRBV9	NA	CASSVGILGQGADTQYF	TGTGCCAGCAGCGTAGGAATATTGGGACAGGGAGCAGATACGCAGTATTTT
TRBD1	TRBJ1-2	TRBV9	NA	CASSDRTGAGGYTF	TGTGCCAGCAGCGATCGCACAGGGGCGGGGGGCTACACCTTC
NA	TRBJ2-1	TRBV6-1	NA	CASSFASSYNEQFF	TGTGCCAGCAGTTTCGCTAGCTCCTACAATGAGCAGTTCTTC
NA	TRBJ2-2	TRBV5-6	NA	CASSLGAGSGELFF	TGTGCCAGCTCTCTTGGCGCAGGGTCCGGGGAGCTGTTTTTT
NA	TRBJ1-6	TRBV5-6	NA	CASSFDSPTNSPLHF	TGTGCCAGCAGCTTCGACAGCCCTACCAATTCACCCCTCCACTTT
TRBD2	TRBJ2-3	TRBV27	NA	CASSLSTGGADTQYF	TGTGCCAGCAGTTTATCTACGGGGGGGGCAGATACGCAGTATTTT
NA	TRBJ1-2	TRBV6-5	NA	CASSLQTNYGYTF	TGTGCCAGCAGTTTGCAGACTAACTATGGCTACACCTTC
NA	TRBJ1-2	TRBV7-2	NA	CASGFGIAEDYGYTF	TGTGCCAGCGGCTTCGGAATTGCGGAGGACTATGGCTACACCTTC
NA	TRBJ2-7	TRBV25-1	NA	CASSEGNSASGGYYEQYF	TGTGCCAGCAGTGAAGGGAACTCGGCCTCCGGGGGTTACTACGAGCAGTACTTC
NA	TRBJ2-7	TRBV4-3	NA	CASSQALDPLGSEQYF	TGCGCCAGCAGCCAGGCTCTCGACCCCCTAGGGAGCGAGCAGTACTTC
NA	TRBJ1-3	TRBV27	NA	CASSNPGTGNTIYF	TGTGCCAGCAGTAACCCCGGGACAGGAAACACCATATATTTT
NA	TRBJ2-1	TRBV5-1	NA	CASSSTHYSYNEQFF	TGCGCCAGCAGCTCGACACATTACTCCTACAATGAGCAGTTCTTC
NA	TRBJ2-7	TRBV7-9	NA	CASSPRGKLYEQYF	TGTGCCAGCAGCCCGCGGGGTAAGCTCTACGAGCAGTACTTC
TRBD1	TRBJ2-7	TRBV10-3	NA	CAIETGDYEQYF	TGTGCCATAGAAACAGGGGACTACGAGCAGTACTTC
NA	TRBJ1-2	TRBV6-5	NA	CASSFQGGANYGYTF	TGTGCCAGCAGTTTTCAAGGGGGGGCGAACTATGGCTACACCTTC
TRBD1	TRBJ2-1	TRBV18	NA	CASSPRATGWGSEQFF	TGTGCCAGCTCACCAAGAGCGACAGGGTGGGGGAGCGAGCAGTTCTTC
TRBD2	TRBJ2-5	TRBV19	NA	CASRVGTSGWETQYF	TGTGCCAGTAGAGTAGGGACTAGCGGATGGGAGACCCAGTACTTC
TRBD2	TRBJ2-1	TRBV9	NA	CASSATAGATYNEQFF	TGTGCCAGCAGCGCCACAGCGGGGGCGACCTACAATGAGCAGTTCTTC
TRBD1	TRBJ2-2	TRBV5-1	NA	CASSLAPGGTGELFF	TGCGCCAGCAGCTTGGCCCCAGGGGGCACCGGGGAGCTGTTTTTT
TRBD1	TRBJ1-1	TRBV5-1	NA	CASSLAEGQGGTEAFF	TGCGCCAGCAGCTTGGCCGAGGGACAGGGAGGGACTGAAGCTTTCTTT
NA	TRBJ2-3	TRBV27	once	CASRPGTSQYIDTQYF	TGTGCCAGCCGCCCTGGGACATCGCAATACATAGATACGCAGTATTTT
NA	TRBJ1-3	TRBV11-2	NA	CASSLEGNSGNTIYF	TGTGCCAGCAGCTTAGAGGGCAACTCTGGAAACACCATATATTTT
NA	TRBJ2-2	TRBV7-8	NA	CASSLVLGANTGELFF	TGTGCCAGCAGCTTAGTTCTGGGCGCGAACACCGGGGAGCTGTTTTTT
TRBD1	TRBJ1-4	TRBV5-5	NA	CASSLGTGEGEKLFF	TGTGCCAGCAGCTTGGGGACAGGGGAGGGTGAAAAACTGTTTTTT